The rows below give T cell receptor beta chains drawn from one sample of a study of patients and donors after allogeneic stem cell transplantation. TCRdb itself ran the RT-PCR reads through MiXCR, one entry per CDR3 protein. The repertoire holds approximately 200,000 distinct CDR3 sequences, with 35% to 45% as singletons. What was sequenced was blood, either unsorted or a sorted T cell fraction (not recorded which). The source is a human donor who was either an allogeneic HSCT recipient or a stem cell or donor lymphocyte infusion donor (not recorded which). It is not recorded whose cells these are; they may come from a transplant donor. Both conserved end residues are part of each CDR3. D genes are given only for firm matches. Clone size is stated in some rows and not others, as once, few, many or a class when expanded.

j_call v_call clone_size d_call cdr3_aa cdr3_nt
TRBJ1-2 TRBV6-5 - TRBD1 CASRTEGANYYGYTF TGTGCCAGCAGAACCGAGGGGGCCAACTACTATGGCTACACCTTC
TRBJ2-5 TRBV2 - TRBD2 CASSELRGTQETQYF TGTGCCAGCAGTGAATTGCGGGGGACCCAAGAGACCCAGTACTTC
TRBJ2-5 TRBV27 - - CASSFGPAGTQYF TGTGCCAGCAGTTTTGGGCCTGCGGGGACCCAGTACTTC
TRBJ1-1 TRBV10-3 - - CAIKDSLPAAEAFF TGTGCCATCAAAGACTCCCTCCCGGCAGCTGAAGCTTTCTTT
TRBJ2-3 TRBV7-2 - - CASTINFGTTDTQYF TGTGCCAGCACCATCAACTTCGGGACGACAGATACGCAGTATTTT
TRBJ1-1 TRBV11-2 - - CASSRFGPNTEAFF TGTGCCAGCAGCAGATTCGGACCGAACACTGAAGCTTTCTTT
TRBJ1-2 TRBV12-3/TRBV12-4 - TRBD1 CASSLGRGPAKDGYTF TGTGCCAGCAGTTTAGGGAGGGGGCCCGCTAAAGATGGCTACACCTTC
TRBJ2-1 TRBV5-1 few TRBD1 CASKESRDRPAFF TGCGCCAGCAAAGAATCCCGGGACAGGCCAGCGTTCTTC
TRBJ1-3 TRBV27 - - CASSPGTATGNTIYF TGTGCCAGCAGTCCCGGGACGGCCACGGGAAACACCATATATTTT
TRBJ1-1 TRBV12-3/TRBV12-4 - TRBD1 CASSFGQGRNTEAFF TGTGCCAGCAGTTTTGGACAGGGGAGGAACACTGAAGCTTTCTTT
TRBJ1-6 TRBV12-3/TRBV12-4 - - CASSSQGIYSPLHF TGTGCCAGCAGTTCCCAGGGAATATACTCACCCCTCCACTTT
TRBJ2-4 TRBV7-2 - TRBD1 CASSPGTGRYVQYF TGTGCCAGCAGCCCAGGGACAGGGCGGTATGTTCAGTACTTC
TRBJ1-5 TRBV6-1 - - CASSDSNPGQLNQPQHF TGTGCCAGCAGTGACTCCAATCCGGGACAACTGAATCAGCCCCAGCATTTT
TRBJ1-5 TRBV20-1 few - CSARRRGQPQHF TGCAGTGCTAGACGGCGGGGTCAGCCCCAGCATTTT
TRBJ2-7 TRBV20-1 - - CSARDLGGRPSYEQYF TGCAGTGCTAGAGACCTCGGGGGACGGCCGTCCTACGAGCAGTACTTC
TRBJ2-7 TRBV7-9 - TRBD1 CASSAASGQGLYEQYF TGTGCCAGCAGCGCAGCCTCGGGACAGGGGCTCTACGAGCAGTACTTC
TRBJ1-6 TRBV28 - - CASSTLGASPLHF TGTGCCAGCAGTACCTTGGGGGCTTCACCCCTCCACTTT
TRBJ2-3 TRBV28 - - CASSGSAGHTDTQYF TGTGCCAGCAGCGGTAGTGCGGGCCACACAGATACGCAGTATTTT
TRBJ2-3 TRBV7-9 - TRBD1 CASSPRQGMTADTQYF TGTGCCAGCAGCCCCCGACAGGGTATGACGGCAGATACGCAGTATTTT
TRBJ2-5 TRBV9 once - CASSVSPQETQYF TGTGCCAGCAGCGTATCTCCTCAAGAGACCCAGTACTTC
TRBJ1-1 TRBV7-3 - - CASGPLPGTEAFF TGTGCCAGCGGCCCCCTCCCGGGCACTGAAGCTTTCTTT
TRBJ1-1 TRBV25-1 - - CASSEWLGDATEAFF TGTGCCAGCAGTGAATGGCTAGGGGACGCCACTGAAGCTTTCTTT
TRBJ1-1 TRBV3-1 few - CASSQGQAAFF TGTGCCAGCAGCCAAGGTCAGGCGGCTTTCTTT
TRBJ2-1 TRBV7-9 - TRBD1 CASSRQGQGGHNEQFF TGTGCCAGCAGCCGCCAGGGACAGGGAGGCCACAATGAGCAGTTCTTC
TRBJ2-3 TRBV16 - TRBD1 CASSQSIARGQGDTQYF TGTGCCAGCAGCCAATCGATTGCCAGGGGGCAAGGAGATACGCAGTATTTT
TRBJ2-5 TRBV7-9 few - CASIGGHQETQYF TGTGCCAGCATCGGGGGCCACCAAGAGACCCAGTACTTC
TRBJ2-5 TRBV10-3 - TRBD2 CAIRETGRETQYF TGTGCCATCAGGGAGACCGGGAGGGAGACCCAGTACTTC
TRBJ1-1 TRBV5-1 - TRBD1 CASSYGTGEAFF TGCGCCAGCAGCTACGGGACAGGAGAAGCTTTCTTT
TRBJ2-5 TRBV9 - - CASSVGLAQYQETQYF TGTGCCAGCAGCGTAGGCCTAGCGCAGTACCAAGAGACCCAGTACTTC
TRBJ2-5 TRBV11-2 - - CASSYSPGQIPQETQYF TGTGCCAGCAGCTATTCCCCTGGACAAATTCCGCAAGAGACCCAGTACTTC
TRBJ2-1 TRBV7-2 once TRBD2 CASSLAKWRGRHEQFF TGTGCCAGCAGCTTAGCGAAATGGCGGGGGAGGCATGAGCAGTTCTTC
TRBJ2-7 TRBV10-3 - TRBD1 CAISEPGTGIPYEQYF TGTGCCATCAGTGAGCCGGGGACAGGGATCCCCTACGAGCAGTACTTC
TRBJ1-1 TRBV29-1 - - CSVRDLNTEAFF TGCAGCGTTCGGGACCTGAACACTGAAGCTTTCTTT
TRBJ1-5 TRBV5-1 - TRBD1 CASSPPQGVDQPQHF TGCGCCAGCAGCCCCCCACAGGGGGTAGATCAGCCCCAGCATTTT
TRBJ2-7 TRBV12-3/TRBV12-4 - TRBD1 CASSFGTGWVYEQYF TGTGCCAGCAGTTTTGGGACAGGGTGGGTCTACGAGCAGTACTTC
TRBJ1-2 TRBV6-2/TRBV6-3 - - CASSYSTDYGYTF TGTGCCAGCAGTTACTCCACCGATTATGGCTACACCTTC
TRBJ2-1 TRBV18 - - CASSPRSKDYNEQFF TGTGCCAGCTCCCCCCGTTCGAAGGACTACAATGAGCAGTTCTTC
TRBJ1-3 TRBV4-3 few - CASSQEYGVAVSGNTIYF TGCGCCAGCAGCCAAGAGTATGGGGTGGCAGTCTCTGGAAACACCATATATTTT
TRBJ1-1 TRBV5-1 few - CASSSEYGLNTEAFF TGCGCCAGCAGCTCGGAATATGGGCTGAACACTGAAGCTTTCTTT
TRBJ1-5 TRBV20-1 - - CSAGPNIGNQPQHF TGCAGTGCAGGTCCGAATATCGGCAATCAGCCCCAGCATTTT
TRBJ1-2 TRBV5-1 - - CASSFQGSEGYTF TGCGCCAGCAGCTTTCAGGGATCGGAAGGCTACACCTTC
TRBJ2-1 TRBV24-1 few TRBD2 CATSKTGLDGGEQFF TGTGCCACCAGCAAAACGGGACTAGATGGCGGTGAGCAGTTCTTC
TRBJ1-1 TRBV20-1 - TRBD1 CSATDRGSMNTEAFF TGCAGTGCTACTGACAGGGGATCCATGAACACTGAAGCTTTCTTT
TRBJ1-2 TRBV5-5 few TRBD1 CASSLVFGQGPYGYTF TGTGCCAGCAGCTTGGTCTTTGGACAGGGGCCCTATGGCTACACCTTC
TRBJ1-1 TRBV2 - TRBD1 CASKPDRGTEAFF TGTGCCAGCAAGCCGGACAGGGGCACTGAAGCTTTCTTT
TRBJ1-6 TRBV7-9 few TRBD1 CASSPSGQLTSPLHF TGTGCCAGCAGCCCTTCGGGACAGCTGACTTCACCCCTCCACTTT
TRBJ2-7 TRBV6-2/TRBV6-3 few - CASSYAQVAYEQYF TGTGCCAGCAGTTACGCACAGGTTGCCTACGAGCAGTACTTC
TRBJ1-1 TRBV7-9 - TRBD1 CASVKPGGRTEAFF TGTGCCAGCGTAAAACCAGGGGGGAGGACTGAAGCTTTCTTT
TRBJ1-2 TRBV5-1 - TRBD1 CASSLFPGQGALGYTF TGCGCCAGCAGCTTGTTCCCGGGACAGGGGGCGTTAGGCTACACCTTC
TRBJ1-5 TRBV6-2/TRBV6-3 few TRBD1 CASTYGQGQPQHF TGTGCCAGCACCTACGGACAGGGTCAGCCCCAGCATTTT
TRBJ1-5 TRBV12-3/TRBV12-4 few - CASSFGRGNQPQHF TGTGCCAGCAGTTTTGGCAGGGGCAATCAGCCCCAGCATTTT
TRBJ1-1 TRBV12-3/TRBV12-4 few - CASSLTDMNTEAFF TGTGCCAGCAGTTTAACCGACATGAACACTGAAGCTTTCTTT
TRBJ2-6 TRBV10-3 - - CAISESASGANVLTF TGTGCCATCAGTGAGTCGGCATCCGGGGCCAACGTCCTGACTTTC
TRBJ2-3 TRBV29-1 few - CSVGGRRTDTQYF TGCAGCGTTGGCGGGCGCCGCACAGATACGCAGTATTTT
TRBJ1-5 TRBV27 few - CASSKGRDKGDYSNQPQHF TGTGCCAGCAGTAAAGGCCGGGACAAAGGGGATTATAGCAATCAGCCCCAGCATTTT
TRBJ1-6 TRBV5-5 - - CASSLETGSMPLHF TGTGCCAGCAGCTTGGAAACAGGGTCGATGCCCCTCCACTTT
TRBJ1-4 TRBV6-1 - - CASRATAYEKLFF TGTGCCAGCAGGGCGACAGCCTATGAAAAACTGTTTTTT
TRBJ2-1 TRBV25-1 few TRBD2 CASSEYYGGAYNEQFF TGTGCCAGCAGTGAATATTACGGGGGGGCCTACAATGAGCAGTTCTTC
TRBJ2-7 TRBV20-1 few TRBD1 CSAIDRASYEQYF TGCAGTGCCATAGACAGGGCCTCCTACGAGCAGTACTTC
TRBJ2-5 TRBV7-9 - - CASTGRRETQYF TGTGCCAGCACAGGGAGACGGGAGACCCAGTACTTC